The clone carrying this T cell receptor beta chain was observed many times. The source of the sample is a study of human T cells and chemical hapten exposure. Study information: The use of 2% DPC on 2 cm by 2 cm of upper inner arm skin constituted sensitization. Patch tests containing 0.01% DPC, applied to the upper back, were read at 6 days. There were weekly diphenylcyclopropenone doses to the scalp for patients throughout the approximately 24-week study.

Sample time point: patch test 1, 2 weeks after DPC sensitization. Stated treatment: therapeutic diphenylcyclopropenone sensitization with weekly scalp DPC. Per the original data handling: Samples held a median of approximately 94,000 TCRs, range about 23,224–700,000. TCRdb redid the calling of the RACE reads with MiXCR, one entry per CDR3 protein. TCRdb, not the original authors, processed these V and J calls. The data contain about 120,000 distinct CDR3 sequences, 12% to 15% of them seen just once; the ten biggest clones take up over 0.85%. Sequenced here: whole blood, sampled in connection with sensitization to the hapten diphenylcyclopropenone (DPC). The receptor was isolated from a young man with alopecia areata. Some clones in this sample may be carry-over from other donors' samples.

CDR3 in amino acids: CASSWTGQGTEAFF. DNA of the CDR3: TGCGCCAGCAGCTGGACGGGACAGGGGACTGAAGCTTTCTTT. The chain links TRBV5-1 to TRBJ1-1, with 10 bases that match TRBD1. The germline V gene encodes CDR1 SGHRS and CDR2 YFSETQ. This CDR3 contains 14 residues. V shed 3 bases and J 5 bases; nucleotides not matched to a gene: 4.